This paragraph covers one TCR beta chain sequence. The investigators amplified TCR beta CDR3 regions from RNA transcripts. First-round RT-PCR targeting the TCR CDR3 was performed with the HTBI primer set. TCRdb re-called the multiplex PCR reads with MiXCR, one entry per CDR3 protein. The repertoire consists of roughly 550,000 distinct CDR3 sequences, with about 16% occurring once and the leading ten covering 29%. The sample comes from a study of T cells in Graves' hyperthyroidism and ophthalmopathy. Using approximately 10 ml of fresh peripheral blood, PBMCs were prepared. The CDR3 is 15 residues long. The germline CDR1 and CDR2 sequences are SGHTA and FQGTGA. Trimming pared 0 bases from V and 6 bases from J, leaving 11 bases between.

Sequences were obtained from blood. The chain combines TRBV7-3 with TRBJ2-2; possible D gene TRBD1, 5 bases. The sequence was obtained from a woman younger than 45 with Graves' ophthalmopathy. The CDR3 nucleotides are TGTGCCAGCAGCTTAACGTTAGCAGGGTCCGGGGAGCTGTTTTTT. Translating it yields CASSLTLAGSGELFF.